The source of this T cell receptor beta chain is a study of shared clonotypes between healthy human individuals. Whole-study context: Sampling drew on donors who were two women and a few men aged 18 to 49. Researchers assigned three CD4 naive, three CD4 memory, two CD8 naive and one CD8 memory plate to each donor.

Germline CDR1 is MRHNA and CDR2 is SNTAGT. The CDR3 is made up of 15 amino acids. V was clipped by 5 bases and J by 0 bases, with 11 bases between them. General study points: Clonotypes shared by all four sorted-subset donors had higher generation probabilities than non-shared clonotypes.

To note about this clone: Its antigen remains unknown.

TCRdb's table, derived via immunoSEQ multiplex PCR, lists solely in-frame clones and lacks some. The sample records approximately 2,000,000 clones, roughly 92% being singletons. Sequencing used naive CD4+ T cells from PBMCs. The sample's subset: CD45RA+ positively selected. This clonotype originated in a man younger than 30 in good health. Some clones in this sample may be carry-over from other donors' samples. The J gene is TRBJ2-1, the V gene TRBV6-4; TRBD2 might be the D (5 bases). The CDR3 loop reads CASSFRESSYNEQFF. The CDR3 coding sequence is TGTGCCAGCAGTTTCCGGGAAAGCTCCTACAATGAGCAGTTCTTC.